This T cell receptor (beta chain) was sequenced in a study of molecular identifiers for immune sequencing clone quantification. V lost 0 bases, J lost 0 bases, and 8 bases lay in between. The CDR3 contains 15 residues. Germline V CDR1 and CDR2: MNHEY, SMNVEV (reference sequence). TCRdb passed the PCR reads through MiXCR, listing each CDR3 protein once. The data contain about 640,000 distinct CDR3 sequences, about 20% of them singletons. This receptor was obtained from a human donor in good health. Some libraries in this study had Jurkat cell RNA spiked in. The sequencing sample was made of naive CD8+ T cells from blood, with Jurkat cell RNA spiked in. The subset is: FACS-sorted CD8+CD4-CCR7+CD45RA+ naive T cells. This chain joins TRBV27 and TRBJ1-1; D gene unclear. The CDR3 reads CASSLSRVMNTEAFF. CDR3 nucleotides: TGTGCCAGCAGTTTATCGAGGGTCATGAACACTGAAGCTTTCTTT.